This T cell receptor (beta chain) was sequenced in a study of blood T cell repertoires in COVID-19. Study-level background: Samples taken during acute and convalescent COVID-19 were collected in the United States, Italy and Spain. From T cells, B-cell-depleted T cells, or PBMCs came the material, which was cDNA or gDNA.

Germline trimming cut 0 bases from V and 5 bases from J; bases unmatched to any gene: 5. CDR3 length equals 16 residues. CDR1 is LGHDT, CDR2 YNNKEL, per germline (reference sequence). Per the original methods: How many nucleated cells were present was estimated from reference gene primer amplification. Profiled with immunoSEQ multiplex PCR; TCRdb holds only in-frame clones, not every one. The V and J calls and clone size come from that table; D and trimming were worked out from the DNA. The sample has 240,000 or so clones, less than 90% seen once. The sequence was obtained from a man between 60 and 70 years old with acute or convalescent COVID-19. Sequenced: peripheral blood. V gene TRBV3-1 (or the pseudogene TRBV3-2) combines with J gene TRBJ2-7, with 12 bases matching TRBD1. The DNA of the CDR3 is TGTGCCAGCAGCCAAGAGGTTGGGACAGGGGGCAACGAGCAGTACTTC. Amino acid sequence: CASSQEVGTGGNEQYF.